What follows describes a single T cell receptor beta chain. The source of the sample is a study of blood T cell repertoires in COVID-19. Overall study: PBMCs, B-cell-depleted T cells, or T cells provided the cDNA or gDNA that made up the material.

Enrollees, roughly 18 to 95 years old, lived in approximately 25 US areas. Cohorts were determined from participant-reported clinical history. Authors' analysis steps: Amplification from reference gene primers served as the basis for estimated nucleated cell counts. The table came from immunoSEQ multiplex PCR; TCRdb's copy has only in-frame clones and leaves some out. D and trimming were read from the DNA, whereas the V and J calls and clone size are those reported in that table. Seen here are about 250,000 clones, roughly 86% observed once, and the top ten hold roughly 2.6%. Trimming removed 6 bases from V and 6 bases from J; junction bases left unmatched: 7. The CDR3 covers 14 residues. The germline V gene has CDR1 ENHRY and CDR2 SYGVKD.

Sequenced material: PBMCs or T cells enriched from blood (not recorded which). The clonotype was recovered from a woman aged 25 to 39 with acute COVID-19. The chain combines TRBV10-3 with TRBJ2-2; 7 positions match TRBD1. CDR3: CAIRDTTGAGELFF. Here the CDR3 DNA reads TGTGCCATCAGGGACACTACAGGGGCCGGGGAGCTGTTTTTT.